This T cell receptor beta chain was captured by sequencing in a study of blood T cell repertoires in COVID-19. Study summary: Acute and convalescent COVID-19 specimens originated in the United States, Italy and Spain.

In the authors' workflow: Reference gene primer amplification gave estimated nucleated cell counts. The protocol was immunoSEQ multiplex PCR, while the TCRdb copy is restricted to in-frame clones and leaves out a portion. V and J calls and clone size are those listed in that table; D and trimming were worked out from the DNA. Here the sample spans around 280,000 clones, 87% being singletons. This CDR3 comprises 15 residues. Deletions cut 3 bases from V and 4 bases from J, with 10 bases between. Per the germline V gene, CDR1 is SNHLY and CDR2 is FYNNEI. The sample was PBMCs or T cells enriched from blood (not recorded which). This TCR was recovered from a woman between 35 and 50 years old who had recovered from COVID-19. The chain uses TRBV2 and TRBJ1-6; D not certain. The CDR3: CASSDSRGYNSPLHF. The CDR3 DNA is TGTGCCAGCAGTGACTCCCGGGGTTATAATTCACCCCTCCACTTT.